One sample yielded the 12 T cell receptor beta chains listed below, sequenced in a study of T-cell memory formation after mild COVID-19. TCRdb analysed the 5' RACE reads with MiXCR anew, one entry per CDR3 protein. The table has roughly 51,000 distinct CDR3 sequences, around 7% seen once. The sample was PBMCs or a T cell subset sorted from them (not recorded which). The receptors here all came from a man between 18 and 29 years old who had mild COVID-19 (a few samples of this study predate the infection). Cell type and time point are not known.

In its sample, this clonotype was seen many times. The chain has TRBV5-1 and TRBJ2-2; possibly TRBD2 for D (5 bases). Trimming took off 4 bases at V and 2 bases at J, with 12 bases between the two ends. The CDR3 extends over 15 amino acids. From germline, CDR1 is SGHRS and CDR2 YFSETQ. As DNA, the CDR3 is TGCGCCAGCAGCCCGGACGGGGTTAACACCGGGGAGCTGTTTTTT. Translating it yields CASSPDGVNTGELFF.

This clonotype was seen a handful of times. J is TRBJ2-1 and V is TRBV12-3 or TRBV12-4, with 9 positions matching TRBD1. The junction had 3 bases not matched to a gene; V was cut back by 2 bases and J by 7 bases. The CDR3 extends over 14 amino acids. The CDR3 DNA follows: TGTGCCAGCAGTTTACAGGACAGGGGAAATGAGCAGTTCTTC. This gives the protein CASSLQDRGNEQFF.

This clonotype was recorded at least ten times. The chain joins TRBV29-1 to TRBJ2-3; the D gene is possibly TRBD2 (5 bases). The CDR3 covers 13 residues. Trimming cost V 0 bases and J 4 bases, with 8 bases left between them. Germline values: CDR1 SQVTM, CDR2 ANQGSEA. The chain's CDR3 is CSVEESGADTQYF. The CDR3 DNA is TGCAGCGTTGAAGAGTCCGGGGCAGATACGCAGTATTTT.

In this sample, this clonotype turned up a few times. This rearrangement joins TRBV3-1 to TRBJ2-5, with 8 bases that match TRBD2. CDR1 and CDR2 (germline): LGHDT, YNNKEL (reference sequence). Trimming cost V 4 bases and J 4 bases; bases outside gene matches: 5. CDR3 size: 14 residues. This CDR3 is CASSLREGRETQYF. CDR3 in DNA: TGTGCCAGCAGCCTTCGGGAGGGAAGAGAGACCCAGTACTTC.

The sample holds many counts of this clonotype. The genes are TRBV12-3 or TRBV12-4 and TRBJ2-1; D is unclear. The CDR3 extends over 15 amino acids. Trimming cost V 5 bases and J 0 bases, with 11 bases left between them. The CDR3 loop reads CASSPDTSSYNEQFF. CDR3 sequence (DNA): TGTGCCAGCAGTCCTGACACGAGCTCCTACAATGAGCAGTTCTTC.

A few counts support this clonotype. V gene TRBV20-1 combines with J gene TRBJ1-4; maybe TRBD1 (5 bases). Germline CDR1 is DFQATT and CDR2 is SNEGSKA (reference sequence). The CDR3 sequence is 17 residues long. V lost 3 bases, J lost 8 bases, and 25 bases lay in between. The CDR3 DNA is TGCAGTGCTAGTCCGACCAGGGAATCAGGGATTGGCGAAAAACTGTTTTTT. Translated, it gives CSASPTRESGIGEKLFF.

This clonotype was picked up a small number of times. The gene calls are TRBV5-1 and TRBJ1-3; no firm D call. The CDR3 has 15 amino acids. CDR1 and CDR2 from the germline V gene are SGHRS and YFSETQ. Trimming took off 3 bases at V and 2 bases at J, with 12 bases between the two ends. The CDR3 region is CASSSSGNTGNTIYF. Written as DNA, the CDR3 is TGCGCCAGCAGCTCATCGGGAAATACTGGAAACACCATATATTTT. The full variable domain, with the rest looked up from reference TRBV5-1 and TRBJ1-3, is KAGVTQTPRYLIKTRGQQVTLSCSPISGHRSVSWYQQTPGQGLQFLFEYFSETQRNKGNFPGRFSGRQFSNSRSEMNVSTLELGDSALYLCASSSSGNTGNTIYFGEGSWLTVV.

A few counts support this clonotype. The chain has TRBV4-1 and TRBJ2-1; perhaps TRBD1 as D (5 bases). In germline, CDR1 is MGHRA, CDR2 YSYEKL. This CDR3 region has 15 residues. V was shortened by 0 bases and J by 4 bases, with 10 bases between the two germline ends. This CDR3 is CASSQERQTYNEQFF. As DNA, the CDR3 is TGCGCCAGCAGCCAAGAGAGACAGACTTACAATGAGCAGTTCTTC.

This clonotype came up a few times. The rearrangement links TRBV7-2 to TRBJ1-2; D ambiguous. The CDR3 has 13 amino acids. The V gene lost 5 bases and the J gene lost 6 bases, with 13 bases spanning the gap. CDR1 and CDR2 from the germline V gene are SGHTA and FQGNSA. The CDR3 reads CASSQPVIDGYTF. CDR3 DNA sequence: TGTGCCAGCAGCCAACCGGTAATAGATGGCTACACCTTC. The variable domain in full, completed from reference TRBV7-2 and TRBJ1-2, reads GAGVSQSPSNKVTEKGKDVELRCDPISGHTALYWYRQSLGQGLEFLIYFQGNSAPDKSGLPSDRFSAERTGGSVSTLTIQRTQQEDSAVYLCASSQPVIDGYTFGSGTRLTVV.

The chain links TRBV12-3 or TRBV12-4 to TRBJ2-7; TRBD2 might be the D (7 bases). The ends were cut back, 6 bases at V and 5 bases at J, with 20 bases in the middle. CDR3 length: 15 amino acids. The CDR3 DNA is TGTGCCAGCAGCCCTACTAAGGGGGGGAGGAACGAGCAGTACTTC. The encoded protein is CASSPTKGGRNEQYF.

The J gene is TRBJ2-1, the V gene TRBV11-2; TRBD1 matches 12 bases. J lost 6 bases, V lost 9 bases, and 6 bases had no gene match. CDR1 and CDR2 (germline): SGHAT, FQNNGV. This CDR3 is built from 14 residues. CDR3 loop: CASYRDRGPNEQFF. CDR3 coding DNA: TGTGCCAGTTATAGGGACAGGGGGCCCAATGAGCAGTTCTTC.

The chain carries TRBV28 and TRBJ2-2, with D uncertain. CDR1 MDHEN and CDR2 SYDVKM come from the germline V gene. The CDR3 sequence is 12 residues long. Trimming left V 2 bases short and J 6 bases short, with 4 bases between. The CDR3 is CASSLGSGELFF. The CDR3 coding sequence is TGTGCCAGCAGTTTAGGGTCCGGGGAGCTGTTTTTT.